The T cell receptor beta chain under discussion was sequenced for a study of T cells in Graves' hyperthyroidism and ophthalmopathy. Study context: The authors collected peripheral blood at initial diagnosis, before any treatment.

Authors of the study amplified TCR beta CDR3 regions from RNA transcripts. RT-PCR in the first round (using the HTBI primer set) targeted the TCR CDR3. TCRdb re-analysed the multiplex PCR reads in MiXCR, keeping a single row per CDR3 protein. The sample consists of about 740,000 distinct CDR3 sequences, approximately 14% of them appearing once. General observations from the study: A 13 V-J signature model discriminated ophthalmopathy versus stable hyperthyroidism.

The V gene lost 6 bases and the J gene lost 1 base, with 19 bases spanning the gap. Germline lookup yields CDR1 DFQATT and CDR2 SNEGSKA (reference sequence). The CDR3 is made up of 15 amino acids. This clonotype was counted only a few times. Antigen unknown. This sequence was found in a woman under 30 with Graves' hyperthyroidism. The chain couples TRBV20-1 to TRBJ2-7; no clear D gene. Sequenced sample: blood. The CDR3 here is CSAPSLTGPSYEQYF. The CDR3 DNA reads TGCAGTGCCCCTTCCCTCACGGGCCCTTCCTACGAGCAGTACTTC.